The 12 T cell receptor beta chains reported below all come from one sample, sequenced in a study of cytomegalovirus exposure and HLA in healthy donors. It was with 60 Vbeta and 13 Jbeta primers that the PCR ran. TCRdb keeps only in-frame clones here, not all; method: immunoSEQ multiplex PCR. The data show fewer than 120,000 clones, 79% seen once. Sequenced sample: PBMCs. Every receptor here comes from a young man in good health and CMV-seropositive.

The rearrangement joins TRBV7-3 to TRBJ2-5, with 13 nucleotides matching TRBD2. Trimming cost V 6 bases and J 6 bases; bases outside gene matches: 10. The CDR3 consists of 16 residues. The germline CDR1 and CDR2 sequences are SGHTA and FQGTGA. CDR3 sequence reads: CASRPGTSGTKKTQYF. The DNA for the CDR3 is TGTGCCAGCAGGCCCGGGACTAGCGGGACCAAGAAGACCCAGTACTTC.

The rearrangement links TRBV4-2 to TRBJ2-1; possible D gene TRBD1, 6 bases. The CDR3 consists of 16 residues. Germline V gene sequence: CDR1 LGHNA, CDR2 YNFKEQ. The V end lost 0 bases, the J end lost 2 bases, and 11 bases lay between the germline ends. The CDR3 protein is CASSQEGGSPYNEQFF. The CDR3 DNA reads TGTGCCAGCAGCCAAGAAGGGGGATCCCCCTACAATGAGCAGTTCTTC.

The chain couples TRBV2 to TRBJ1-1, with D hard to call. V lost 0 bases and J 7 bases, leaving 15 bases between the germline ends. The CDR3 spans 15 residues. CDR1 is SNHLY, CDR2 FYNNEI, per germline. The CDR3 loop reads CASSEALRGYGEAFF. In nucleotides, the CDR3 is TGTGCCAGCAGTGAAGCGCTTCGGGGTTACGGTGAAGCTTTCTTT.

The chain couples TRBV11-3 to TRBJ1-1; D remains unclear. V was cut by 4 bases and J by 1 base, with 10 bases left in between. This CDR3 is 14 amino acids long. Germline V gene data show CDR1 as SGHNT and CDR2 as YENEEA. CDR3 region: CASSSSFWNTEAFF. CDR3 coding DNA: TGTGCCAGCAGCTCTTCGTTTTGGAACACTGAAGCTTTCTTT.

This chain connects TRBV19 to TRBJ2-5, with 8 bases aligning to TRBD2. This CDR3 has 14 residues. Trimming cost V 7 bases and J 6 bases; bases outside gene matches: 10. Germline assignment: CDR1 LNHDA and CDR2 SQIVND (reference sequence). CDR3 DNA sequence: TGTGCCAGTAAAGTTAGCGGGGAATTGCAGACCCAGTACTTC. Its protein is CASKVSGELQTQYF.

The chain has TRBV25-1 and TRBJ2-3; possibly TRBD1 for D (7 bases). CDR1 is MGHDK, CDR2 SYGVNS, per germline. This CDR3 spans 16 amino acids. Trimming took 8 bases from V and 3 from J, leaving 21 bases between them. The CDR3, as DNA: TGTGCCAGCGGGTGGACAGGCCTCGGAGGGACAGATACGCAGTATTTT. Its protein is CASGWTGLGGTDTQYF.

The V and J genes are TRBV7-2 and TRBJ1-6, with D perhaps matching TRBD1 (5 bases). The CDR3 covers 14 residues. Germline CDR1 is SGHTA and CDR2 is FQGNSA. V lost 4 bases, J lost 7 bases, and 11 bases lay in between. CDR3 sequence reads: CASSSGLRNSPLHF. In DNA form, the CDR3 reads TGTGCCAGCAGCTCGGGACTCAGAAATTCACCCCTCCACTTT.

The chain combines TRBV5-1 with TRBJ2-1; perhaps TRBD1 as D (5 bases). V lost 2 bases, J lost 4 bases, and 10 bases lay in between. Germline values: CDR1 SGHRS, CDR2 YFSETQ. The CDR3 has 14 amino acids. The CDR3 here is CASSLGAVYNEQFF. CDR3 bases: TGCGCCAGCAGCTTAGGGGCTGTTTACAATGAGCAGTTCTTC.

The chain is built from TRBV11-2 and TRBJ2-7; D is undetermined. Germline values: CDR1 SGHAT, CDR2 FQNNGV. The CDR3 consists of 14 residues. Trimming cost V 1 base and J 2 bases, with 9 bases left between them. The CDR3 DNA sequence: TGTGCCAGCAGCTTAGTCGCGGCGACCTACGAGCAGTACTTC. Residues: CASSLVAATYEQYF.

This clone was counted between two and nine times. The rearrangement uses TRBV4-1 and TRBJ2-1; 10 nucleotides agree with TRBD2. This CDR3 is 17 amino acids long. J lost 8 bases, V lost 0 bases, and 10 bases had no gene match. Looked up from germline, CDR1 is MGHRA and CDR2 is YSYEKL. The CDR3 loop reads CASSQESGTSVVDEQFF. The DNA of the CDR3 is TGCGCCAGCAGCCAAGAGAGCGGGACTAGCGTAGTTGATGAGCAGTTCTTC.

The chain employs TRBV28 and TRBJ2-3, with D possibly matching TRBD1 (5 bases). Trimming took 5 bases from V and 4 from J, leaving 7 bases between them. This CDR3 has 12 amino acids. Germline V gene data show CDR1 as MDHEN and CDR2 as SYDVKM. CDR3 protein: CASSEQADTQYF. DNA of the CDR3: TGTGCCAGCAGTGAACAGGCAGATACGCAGTATTTT.

CDR3 DNA sequence: TGTGCCAGTAGTATAGAGGGGAGAAATGAGCAGTTCTTC. Its translation is CASSIEGRNEQFF. The chain joins TRBV19 to TRBJ2-1, with D perhaps TRBD2 (5 bases). Between the trimmed V and J ends, which lost 0 bases and 7 bases, there was a span of 7 bases. The CDR3 extends over 13 amino acids. CDR1 and CDR2 from the germline V gene are LNHDA and SQIVND (reference sequence). The full variable domain, in which reference TRBV19 and TRBJ2-1 provide the parts outside the CDR3, is DGGITQSPKYLFRKEGQNVTLSCEQNLNHDAMYWYRQDPGQGLRLIYYSQIVNDFQKGDIAEGYSVSREKKESFPLTVTSAQKNPTAFYLCASSIEGRNEQFFGPGTRLTVL.